The clone carrying this TCR beta chain was found once. The data derive from a study of control samples from healthy donors and cancer patients. Here immunoSEQ multiplex PCR was the method, and the copy in TCRdb shows in-frame clones only, minus some. The table lists 150,000 to 200,000 clones, roughly 90% of them singletons, with around 12% in the top ten. CDR1 SGHDN and CDR2 FVKESK come from the germline V gene. The length of the CDR3 is 13 residues. The ends were cut back, 5 bases at V and 2 bases at J, with 8 bases in the middle. The V call is TRBV14, the J call TRBJ2-3, with D hard to call. The receptor comes from a man aged 25-45 years in good health. What was sequenced was blood. The DNA for the CDR3 is TGTGCCAGCAGCGACTTCTCCACAGATACGCAGTATTTT. Translated, it gives CASSDFSTDTQYF.